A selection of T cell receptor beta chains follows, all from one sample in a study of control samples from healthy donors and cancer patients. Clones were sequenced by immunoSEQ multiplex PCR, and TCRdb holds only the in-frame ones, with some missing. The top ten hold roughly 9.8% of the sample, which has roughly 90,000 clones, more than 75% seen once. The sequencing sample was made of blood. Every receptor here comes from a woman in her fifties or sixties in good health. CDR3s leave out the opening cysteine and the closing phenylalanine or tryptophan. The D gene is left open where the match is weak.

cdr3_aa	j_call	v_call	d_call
ASSEFVVAYNSPLH	TRBJ1-6	TRBV6-2/TRBV6-3	.
ASTSRDRARYGYT	TRBJ1-2	TRBV6-5	TRBD1
ASSEGTRKSPQH	TRBJ1-5	TRBV2	.
ASSQDPGDTQY	TRBJ2-3	TRBV4-3	.
ASSEIQGGYNEQF	TRBJ2-1	TRBV2	TRBD1
ASQERLEVRPTQY	TRBJ2-3	TRBV5-4	.
ATSRDSAGSNYGYT	TRBJ1-2	TRBV15	.
ASSYRDLSGGYT	TRBJ1-2	TRBV27	.
ASSAVGNIQY	TRBJ2-4	TRBV5-1	.
ASGPPGLAAPSEQF	TRBJ2-1	TRBV12-5	TRBD2
ATSISGRTGQETQY	TRBJ2-5	TRBV15	TRBD1
ASSLGYNSPLH	TRBJ1-6	TRBV19	.
ASSEKGGASYNEQF	TRBJ2-1	TRBV6-1	.
ASSLNPTGYATNEKLF	TRBJ1-4	TRBV7-2	TRBD1
AISGLNNEQF	TRBJ2-1	TRBV24-1	.
ASSQDLAGSSYNEQF	TRBJ2-1	TRBV4-2	TRBD2
ASSHGLAGLNEQF	TRBJ2-1	TRBV27	TRBD2
ASTRQGRRQETQY	TRBJ2-5	TRBV3-1/TRBV3-2	TRBD1
ASSATGTTNEKLF	TRBJ1-4	TRBV6-2/TRBV6-3	.
ASSPGGAEPLGREQY	TRBJ2-7	TRBV4-1	.
ASSLGVSSGNTIY	TRBJ1-3	TRBV11-2	.
ASSPDLGGYT	TRBJ1-2	TRBV28	.
ASTLRRTDTQY	TRBJ2-3	TRBV6-5	.
ASSYSFTGTGNHEQF	TRBJ2-1	TRBV6-2/TRBV6-3	TRBD1
ASSGTRGPQETQY	TRBJ2-5	TRBV2	.
ASSLAGSFGNTIY	TRBJ1-3	TRBV5-6	.
ASRSYGTSGRNIQY	TRBJ2-4	TRBV27	TRBD2
ASSTSGTTYNEQF	TRBJ2-1	TRBV5-1	TRBD2
ASSDGTNTEAF	TRBJ1-1	TRBV10-1	.
ASSIRRHGDGADYSNQPQH	TRBJ1-5	TRBV19	.
ASQNRGTEAF	TRBJ1-1	TRBV5-6	.
ASSLGDSSTDTQY	TRBJ2-3	TRBV7-9	.
ASSHRRENNEQF	TRBJ2-1	TRBV3-1/TRBV3-2	TRBD2
ASSWTSGAQETQY	TRBJ2-5	TRBV7-7	TRBD2
ASSSPGDTIY	TRBJ1-3	TRBV6-5	.
ASSESPRGETQY	TRBJ2-5	TRBV10-1	.
ASSEALYRGAGANVLT	TRBJ2-6	TRBV2	TRBD1
ASSMGQGNQPQH	TRBJ1-5	TRBV19	TRBD1
ASSQSPPQINQPQH	TRBJ1-5	TRBV18	.
ASSTAGQETQY	TRBJ2-5	TRBV11-3	.
ASSASGSYNEQF	TRBJ2-1	TRBV10-1	TRBD2
ASFGGPPYNEQF	TRBJ2-1	TRBV7-9	.
ASSYGRAGAQETQY	TRBJ2-5	TRBV6-5	.
ASSQVITDGYT	TRBJ1-2	TRBV3-1/TRBV3-2	.
ASSPGTGPGNTIY	TRBJ1-3	TRBV5-6	TRBD1
ASSSGDRHNEQF	TRBJ2-1	TRBV5-1	.